This entry lists 14 T cell receptor beta chains sequenced from one sample in a study of beta chain features in type 1 diabetes. Every bit of the isolated RNA underwent reverse transcription, so sequencing read expressed TCRB transcripts. Produced via immunoSEQ multiplex PCR; TCRdb's table is partial and in-frame only. The sample records about 150,000 clones, around 10% being singletons. Input material: central memory CD4+ T cells from blood. These receptors all come from a man aged 18 to 29 in good health.

This clone has more than one count but fewer than ten. The V and J genes are TRBV28 and TRBJ1-2; D may be TRBD1 (5 bases). This CDR3 has 14 residues. V lost 6 bases to trimming and J lost 4 bases, with 15 bases between them. Germline CDR1 is MDHEN and CDR2 is SYDVKM. In DNA form, the CDR3 reads TGTGCCAGCAGGGCAGGAGGACACACCTATGGCTACACCTTC. Protein sequence: CASRAGGHTYGYTF.

The DNA for the CDR3 is TGTGCCAGCAGCCCTTGGGGCCCAGGCTCGGATACGCAGTATTTT. This sequence encodes CASSPWGPGSDTQYF. The chain joins TRBV4-2 to TRBJ2-3, with D possibly being TRBD1 (5 bases). Trimming left V 4 bases short and J 6 bases short, with 17 bases between. CDR3 length equals 15 residues. CDR1 is LGHNA, CDR2 YNFKEQ, per germline.

The gene calls are TRBV2 and TRBJ2-2; 8 bases line up with TRBD2. Germline V lookup: CDR1 SNHLY, CDR2 FYNNEI. The V segment lost 4 bases and the J segment 4 bases; nucleotides outside the gene matches: 5. The CDR3 loop spans 15 amino acids. The CDR3 region has the DNA TGTGCCAGCAGTGTGAGGCTAGCGGGCACCGGGGAGCTGTTTTTT. Its translation: CASSVRLAGTGELFF.

This clone has only a few counts. The chain links TRBV14 to TRBJ2-5, with 7 bases fitting TRBD2. The CDR3 length is 13 residues. V was clipped by 6 bases and J by 7 bases; unmatched bases: 8. Germline assignment: CDR1 SGHDN and CDR2 FVKESK. The CDR3 protein is CASRRAGIGTQYF. In DNA, the CDR3 is TGTGCCAGCAGACGAGCGGGGATAGGGACCCAGTACTTC.

Only a few counts were recorded for this clone. The chain combines TRBV7-9 with TRBJ2-7; D is perhaps TRBD1 (6 bases). With 5 bases removed from V and 9 bases from J, the gap between germline ends came to 23 bases. Germline CDR1 SEHNR, CDR2 FQNEAQ (reference sequence). This CDR3 is built from 15 residues. CDR3: CASSLMSTGLLVQYF. CDR3 bases: TGTGCCAGCAGCCTAATGAGTACAGGGCTACTGGTGCAGTACTTC.

DNA of the CDR3: TGTGCCAGCAGCCCTGGGAGGGGGGGTGGCACTGAAGCTTTCTTT. Its translation is CASSPGRGGGTEAFF. The chain joins TRBV4-2 to TRBJ1-1; D is possibly TRBD1 (6 bases). Germline V gene lookup returns CDR1 LGHNA and CDR2 YNFKEQ. Between the trimmed V and J ends, which lost 4 bases and 4 bases, there was a span of 16 bases. This CDR3 region has 15 residues.

The chain carries TRBV5-1 and TRBJ2-5; TRBD1 might be the D (5 bases). CDR3 size: 14 residues. The germline CDR1 and CDR2 sequences are SGHRS and YFSETQ. The V gene lost 0 bases and the J gene lost 1 base, with 7 bases spanning the gap. The CDR3 region is CASSLGRVQETQYF. In DNA form, the CDR3 reads TGCGCCAGCAGCTTGGGCAGGGTCCAAGAGACCCAGTACTTC.

This chain links TRBV10-3 with TRBJ2-5; possible D gene TRBD2, 6 bases. With 4 bases removed from V and 4 bases from J, the gap between germline ends came to 10 bases. The CDR3 covers 13 residues. The germline V gene encodes CDR1 ENHRY and CDR2 SYGVKD. The chain's CDR3 is CAISAGVGETQYF. The CDR3 nucleotides read TGTGCCATCAGTGCGGGGGTCGGAGAGACCCAGTACTTC.

This clone was counted only a few times. The chain recombines TRBV2 with TRBJ2-5, with 11 bases that match TRBD1. The germline CDR1 and CDR2 sequences are SNHLY and FYNNEI. Losses at the gene ends were 6 bases for V and 9 bases for J; bases not matched to a gene: 6. The CDR3 consists of 13 residues. This chain's CDR3 is CASRSGQGAAQYF. CDR3 bases: TGTGCCAGCAGATCCGGACAGGGGGCGGCCCAGTACTTC.

This chain connects TRBV6-6 to TRBJ1-1; maybe TRBD1 (5 bases). Germline V CDR1 and CDR2: MNHNY, SVGAGI (reference sequence). The CDR3 is 16 amino acids. Trimming took 0 bases from V and 1 from J, leaving 12 bases between them. CDR3 in DNA: TGTGCCAGCAGTTACTCGAAGGGGACTAAGAACACTGAAGCTTTCTTT. Translating gives CASSYSKGTKNTEAFF.

This chain joins TRBV25-1 and TRBJ2-6, with D maybe TRBD2 (5 bases). CDR1 is MGHDK and CDR2 is SYGVNS in the germline V gene. This CDR3 is 13 amino acids long. V was pared by 8 bases and J by 10 bases, with 15 bases between. Here the CDR3 reads CASRQAETNVLTF. The CDR3 coding sequence is TGTGCCAGCCGCCAAGCGGAGACGAACGTCCTGACTTTC.

This clone was seen only a few times. The chain combines TRBV28 with TRBJ1-5, with TRBD1 identical over 10 bases. The CDR3 covers 13 residues. Germline CDR1 is MDHEN and CDR2 is SYDVKM. After removal of 6 bases from V and 6 bases from J, the junction contained 2 bases not matched to a gene. The CDR3: CASRRTGGQPQHF. DNA of the CDR3: TGTGCCAGCAGGCGGACAGGGGGTCAGCCCCAGCATTTT.

In this sample, this clone turned up once. The chain joins TRBV5-6 to TRBJ2-3; 8 bases fit TRBD2. The CDR3 totals 15 residues. V was pared by 4 bases and J by 3 bases, with 7 bases of the junction left unmatched. CDR1 is SGHDT and CDR2 is YYEEEE in the germline V gene. The CDR3 is CASSTSGSGTDTQYF. Written as DNA, the CDR3 is TGTGCCAGCAGCACGAGCGGGAGCGGGACAGATACGCAGTATTTT.

The V and J genes are TRBV28 and TRBJ2-2; D tentatively reads TRBD1 or TRBD2 (5 bases each). Looked up from germline, CDR1 is MDHEN and CDR2 is SYDVKM. The CDR3 runs 11 residues. The V end lost 4 bases, the J end lost 15 bases, and 12 bases lay between the germline ends. The CDR3 bases are TGTGCCAGCAGTTCGGGGCGGCTGATGTTTTTT. Its translation is CASSSGRLMFF. The whole variable domain, remainder taken from reference TRBV28 and TRBJ2-2, is DVKVTQSSRYLVKRTGEKVFLECVQDMDHENMFWYRQDPGLGLRLIYFSYDVKMKEKGDIPEGYSVSREKKERFSLILESASTNQTSMYLCASSSGRLMFFGEGSRLTVL.